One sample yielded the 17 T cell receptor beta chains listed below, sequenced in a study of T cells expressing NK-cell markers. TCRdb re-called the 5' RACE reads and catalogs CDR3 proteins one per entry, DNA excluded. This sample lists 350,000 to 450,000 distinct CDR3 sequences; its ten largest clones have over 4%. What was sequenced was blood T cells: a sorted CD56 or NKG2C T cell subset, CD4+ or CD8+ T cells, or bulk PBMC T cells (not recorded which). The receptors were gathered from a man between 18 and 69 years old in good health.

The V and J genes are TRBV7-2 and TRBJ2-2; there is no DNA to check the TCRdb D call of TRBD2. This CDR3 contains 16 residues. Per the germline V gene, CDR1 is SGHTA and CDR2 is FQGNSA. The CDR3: CASSWALSPVTGELFF.

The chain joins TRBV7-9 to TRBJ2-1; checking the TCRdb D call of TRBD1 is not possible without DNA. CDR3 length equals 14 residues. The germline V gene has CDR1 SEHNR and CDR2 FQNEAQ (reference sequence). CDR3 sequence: CASSLEGYDNEQFF.

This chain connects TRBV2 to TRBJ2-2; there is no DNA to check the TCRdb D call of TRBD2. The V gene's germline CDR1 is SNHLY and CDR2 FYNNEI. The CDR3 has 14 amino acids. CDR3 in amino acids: CASKLAANTGELFF.

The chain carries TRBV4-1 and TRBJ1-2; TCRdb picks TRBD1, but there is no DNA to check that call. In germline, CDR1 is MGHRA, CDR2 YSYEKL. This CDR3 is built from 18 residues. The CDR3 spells CASSQDQGDRAKDYGYTF.

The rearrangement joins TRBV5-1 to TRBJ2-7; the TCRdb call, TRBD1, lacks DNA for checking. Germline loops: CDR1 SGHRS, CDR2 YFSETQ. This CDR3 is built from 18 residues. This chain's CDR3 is CASSLKRTGTAGAYEQYF.

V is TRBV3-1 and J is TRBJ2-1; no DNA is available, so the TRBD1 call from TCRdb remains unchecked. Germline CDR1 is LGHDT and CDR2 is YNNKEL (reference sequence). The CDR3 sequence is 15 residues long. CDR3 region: CASSHRAVGYNEQFF.

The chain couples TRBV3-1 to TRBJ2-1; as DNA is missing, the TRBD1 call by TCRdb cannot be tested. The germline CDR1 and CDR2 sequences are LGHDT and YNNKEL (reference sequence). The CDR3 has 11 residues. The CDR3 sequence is CASQRTGEQFF.

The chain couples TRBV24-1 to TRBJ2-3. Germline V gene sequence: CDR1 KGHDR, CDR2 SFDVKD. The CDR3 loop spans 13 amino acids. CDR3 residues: CATSSSNSDTQYF.

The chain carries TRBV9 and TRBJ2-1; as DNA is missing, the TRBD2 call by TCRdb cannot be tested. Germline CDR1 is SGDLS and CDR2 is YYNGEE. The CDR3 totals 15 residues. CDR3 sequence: CASSVGLAGQNEQFF. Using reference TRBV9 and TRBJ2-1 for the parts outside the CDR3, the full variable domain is DSGVTQTPKHLITATGQRVTLRCSPRSGDLSVYWYQQSLDQGLQFLIQYYNGEERAKGNILERFSAQQFPDLHSELNLSSLELGDSALYFCASSVGLAGQNEQFFGPGTRLTVL.

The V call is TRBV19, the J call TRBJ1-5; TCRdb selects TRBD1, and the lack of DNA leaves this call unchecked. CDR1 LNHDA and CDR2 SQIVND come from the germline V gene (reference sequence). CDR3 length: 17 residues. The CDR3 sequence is CASHPPGRGYSNQPQHF.

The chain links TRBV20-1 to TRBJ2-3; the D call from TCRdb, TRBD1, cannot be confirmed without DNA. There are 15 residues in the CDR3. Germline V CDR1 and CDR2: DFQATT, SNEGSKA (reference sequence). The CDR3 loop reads CSAAGTAESTDTQYF.

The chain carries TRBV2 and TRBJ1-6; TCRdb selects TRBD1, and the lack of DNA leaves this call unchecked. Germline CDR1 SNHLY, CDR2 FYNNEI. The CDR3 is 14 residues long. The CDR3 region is CASSLRTVNSPLHF.

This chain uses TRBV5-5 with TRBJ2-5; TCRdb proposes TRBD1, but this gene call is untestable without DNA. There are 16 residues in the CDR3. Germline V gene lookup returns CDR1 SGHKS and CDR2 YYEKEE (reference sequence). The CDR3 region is CASSLGAGAIQETQYF.

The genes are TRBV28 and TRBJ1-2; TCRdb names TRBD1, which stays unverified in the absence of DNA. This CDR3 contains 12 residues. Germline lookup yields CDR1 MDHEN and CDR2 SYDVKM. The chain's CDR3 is CASSSGQRGYTF.

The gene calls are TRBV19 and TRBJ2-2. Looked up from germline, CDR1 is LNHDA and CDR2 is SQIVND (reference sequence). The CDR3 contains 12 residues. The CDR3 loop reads CASRHTSGELFF.

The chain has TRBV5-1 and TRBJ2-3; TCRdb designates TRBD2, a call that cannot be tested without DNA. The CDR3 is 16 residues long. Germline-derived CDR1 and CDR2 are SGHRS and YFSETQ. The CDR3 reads CASSLGLAQRTDTQYF.

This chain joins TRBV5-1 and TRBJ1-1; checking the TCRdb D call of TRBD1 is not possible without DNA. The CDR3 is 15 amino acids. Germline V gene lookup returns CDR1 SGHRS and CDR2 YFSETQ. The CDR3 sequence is CASSLAGRGGTEAFF.